This section outlines one T cell receptor beta chain sequence together with its context. Its antigen is unidentified. The data were obtained in a study of read filtering for tumor transcriptome and immune sequencing. Study details: Patients were 17 to 20 male and about 15 female, mean age 65.9 years, range about 47 to 85.

CDR3 size: 14 residues. Between the trimmed V and J ends, which lost 6 bases and 4 bases, there was a span of 14 bases. Molecular barcoded adaptors covering alpha/delta and beta/gamma chains were used on around 370 ng RNA. TCRdb re-called the reads with MiXCR, one entry per CDR3 protein. The data contain 90,000 or so distinct CDR3 sequences, around a fifth of them singletons. General study points: Approximately 82% of IR-seq clonotypes had a single read, yet these held roughly 3.8% of reads.

Source material: a population of CD138-negative cells sorted from bone marrow. The chain employs TRBV12-3 or TRBV12-4 and TRBJ2-3; tentative D call: TRBD1 (6 bases). The sequence derives from a donor at least 40 years old with multiple myeloma. The CDR3 region has the DNA TGTGCCAGCAGCTACGGACAGAGCGCAGATACGCAGTATTTT. Translated, it gives CASSYGQSADTQYF.